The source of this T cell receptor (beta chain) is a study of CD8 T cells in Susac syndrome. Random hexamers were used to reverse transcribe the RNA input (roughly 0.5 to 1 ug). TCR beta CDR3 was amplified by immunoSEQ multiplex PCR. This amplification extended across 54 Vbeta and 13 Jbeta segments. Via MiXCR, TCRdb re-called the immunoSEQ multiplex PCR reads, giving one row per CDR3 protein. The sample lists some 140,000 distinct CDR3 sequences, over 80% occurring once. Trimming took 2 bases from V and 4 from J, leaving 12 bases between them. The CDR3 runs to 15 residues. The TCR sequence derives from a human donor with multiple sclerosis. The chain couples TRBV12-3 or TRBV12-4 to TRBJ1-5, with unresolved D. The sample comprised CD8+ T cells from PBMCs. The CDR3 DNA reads TGTGCCAGCAGTTTAACGCAGGTTAGGAATCAGCCCCAGCATTTT. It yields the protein CASSLTQVRNQPQHF.